This T cell receptor beta chain was sequenced for a study of blood T cell repertoires in COVID-19. Study background: Acute-phase and convalescent COVID-19 samples originated in the United States, Italy and Spain. From T cells, B-cell-depleted T cells, or PBMCs came the material, which was cDNA or gDNA.

In the authors' workflow: Nucleated cell number was recorded as an estimate derived from reference gene primer amplification. TCRdb's table, derived via immunoSEQ multiplex PCR, lists solely in-frame clones and lacks some. V, J and clone size derive from that table, while D and trimming were established from the DNA sequence. The data show under 250,000 clones, over 80% seen once. V dropped 0 bases and J dropped 2 bases, with 11 bases sitting between them. Germline values: CDR1 SGHRS, CDR2 YFSETQ. The CDR3 loop spans 15 amino acids. The chain joins TRBV5-1 to TRBJ1-1, with D perhaps TRBD1 (5 bases). This clonotype was sampled from a woman between 55 and 75 years old with active or convalescent COVID-19. The sample consisted of peripheral blood. CDR3 sequence: CASSLVGVSNTEAFF. CDR3 DNA sequence: TGCGCCAGCAGCTTGGTAGGGGTGAGTAACACTGAAGCTTTCTTT. The full variable domain, with the rest looked up from reference TRBV5-1 and TRBJ1-1, is KAGVTQTPRYLIKTRGQQVTLSCSPISGHRSVSWYQQTPGQGLQFLFEYFSETQRNKGNFPGRFSGRQFSNSRSEMNVSTLELGDSALYLCASSLVGVSNTEAFFGQGTRLTVV.